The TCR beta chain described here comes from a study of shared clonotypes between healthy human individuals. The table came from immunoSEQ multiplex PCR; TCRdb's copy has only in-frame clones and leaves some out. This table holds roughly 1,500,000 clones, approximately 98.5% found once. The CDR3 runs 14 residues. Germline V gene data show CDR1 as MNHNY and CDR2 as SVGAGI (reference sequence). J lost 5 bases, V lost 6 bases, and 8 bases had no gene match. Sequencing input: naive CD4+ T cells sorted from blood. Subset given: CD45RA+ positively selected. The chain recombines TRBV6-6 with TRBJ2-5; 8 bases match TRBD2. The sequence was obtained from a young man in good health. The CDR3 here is CASRPLTGGETQYF. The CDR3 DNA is TGTGCCAGCAGACCTCTAACGGGAGGGGAGACCCAGTACTTC.